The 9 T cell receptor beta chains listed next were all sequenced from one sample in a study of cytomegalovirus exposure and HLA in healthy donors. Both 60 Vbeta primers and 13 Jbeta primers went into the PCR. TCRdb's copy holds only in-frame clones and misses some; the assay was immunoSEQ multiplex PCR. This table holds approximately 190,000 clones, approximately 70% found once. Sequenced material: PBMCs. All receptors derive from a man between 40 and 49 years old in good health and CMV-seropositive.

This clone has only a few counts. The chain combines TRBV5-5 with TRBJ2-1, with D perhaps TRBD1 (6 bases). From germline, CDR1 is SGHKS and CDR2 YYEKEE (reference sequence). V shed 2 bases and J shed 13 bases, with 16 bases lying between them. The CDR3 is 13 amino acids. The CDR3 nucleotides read TGTGCCAGCAGCTTAGGGGGATCGCTGCAACAGTTCTTC. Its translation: CASSLGGSLQQFF.

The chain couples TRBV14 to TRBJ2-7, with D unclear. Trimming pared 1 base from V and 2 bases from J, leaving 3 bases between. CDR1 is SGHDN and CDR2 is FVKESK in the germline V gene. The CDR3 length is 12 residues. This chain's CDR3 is CASSQGAYEQYF. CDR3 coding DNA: TGTGCCAGCAGCCAAGGCGCCTACGAGCAGTACTTC.

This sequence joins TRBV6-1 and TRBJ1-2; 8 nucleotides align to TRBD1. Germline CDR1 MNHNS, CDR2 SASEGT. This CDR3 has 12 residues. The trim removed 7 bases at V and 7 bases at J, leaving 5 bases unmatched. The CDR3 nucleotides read TGTGCCAGCACTGGACAGGGACTTGGCTACACCTTC. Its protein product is CASTGQGLGYTF.

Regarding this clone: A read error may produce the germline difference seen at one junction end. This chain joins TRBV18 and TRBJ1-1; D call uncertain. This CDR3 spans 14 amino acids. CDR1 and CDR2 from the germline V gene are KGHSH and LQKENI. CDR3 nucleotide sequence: TGTACCAGCTCACCCTCCACGTCGGACACTGAAGCTTTCTTT. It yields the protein CTSSPSTSDTEAFF.

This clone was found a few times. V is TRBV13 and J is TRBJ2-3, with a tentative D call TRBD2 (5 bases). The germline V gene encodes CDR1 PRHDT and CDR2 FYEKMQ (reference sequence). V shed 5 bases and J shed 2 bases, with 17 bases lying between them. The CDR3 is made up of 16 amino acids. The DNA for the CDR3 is TGTGCCAGCAGCCCCAAGCCGGGGAGAGACACAGATACGCAGTATTTT. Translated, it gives CASSPKPGRDTDTQYF.

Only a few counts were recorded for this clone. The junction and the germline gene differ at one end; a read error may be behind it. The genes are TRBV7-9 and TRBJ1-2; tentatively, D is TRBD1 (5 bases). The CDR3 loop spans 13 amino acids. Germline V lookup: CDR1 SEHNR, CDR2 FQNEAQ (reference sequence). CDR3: CSSSSSAGGSYTF. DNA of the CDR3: TGTTCCAGCAGCTCTAGTGCCGGGGGGAGCTACACCTTC.

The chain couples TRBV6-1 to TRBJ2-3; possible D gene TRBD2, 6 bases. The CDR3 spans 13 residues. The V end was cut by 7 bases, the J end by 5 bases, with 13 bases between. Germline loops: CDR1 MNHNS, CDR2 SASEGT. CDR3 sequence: CASKYYSGDTQYF. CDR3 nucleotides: TGTGCCAGCAAGTACTATAGCGGAGATACGCAGTATTTT.

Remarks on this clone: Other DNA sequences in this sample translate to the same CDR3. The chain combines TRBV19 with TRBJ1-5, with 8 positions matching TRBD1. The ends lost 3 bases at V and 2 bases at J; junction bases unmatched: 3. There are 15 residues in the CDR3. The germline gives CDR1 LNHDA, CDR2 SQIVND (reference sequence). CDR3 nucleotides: TGTGCCAGTAGTATCGGGACAGGAGGCAATCAGCCCCAGCATTTT. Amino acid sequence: CASSIGTGGNQPQHF.

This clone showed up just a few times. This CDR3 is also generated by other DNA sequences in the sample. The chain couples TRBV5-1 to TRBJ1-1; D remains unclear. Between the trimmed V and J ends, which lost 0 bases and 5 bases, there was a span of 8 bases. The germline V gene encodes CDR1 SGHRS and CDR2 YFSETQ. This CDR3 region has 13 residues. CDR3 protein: CASSLGGNTEAFF. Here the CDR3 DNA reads TGCGCCAGCAGCTTGGGAGGGAATACTGAAGCTTTCTTT.